The 7 T cell receptor beta chains below all came from one sample that was sequenced in a study of T cells in localized non-small cell lung cancer. Using immunoSEQ multiplex PCR, the repertoire was profiled, and TCRdb retains in-frame clones only, with some absent. The sample consists of about 33,000 clones, under 90% of them appearing once. The source material was peripheral blood, sampled before any cancer treatment. These receptors originate from a man aged 35 to 70 with stage I lung adenocarcinoma.

This chain links TRBV6-4 with TRBJ1-1, with TRBD1 identical over 8 bases. V lost 6 bases, J lost 11 bases, and 11 bases stayed unmatched. The CDR3 consists of 13 residues. Per the germline V gene, CDR1 is MRHNA and CDR2 is SNTAGT. CDR3 loop: CASREAGGAVAFF. The CDR3 DNA sequence: TGTGCCAGCAGAGAAGCAGGGGGCGCGGTCGCTTTCTTT.

The V call is TRBV4-2, the J call TRBJ1-4; 7 positions agree with TRBD1. The ends lost 0 bases at V and 8 bases at J; junction bases unmatched: 18. Germline assignment: CDR1 LGHNA and CDR2 YNFKEQ. CDR3 length: 19 residues. DNA for the CDR3: TGTGCCAGCAGCCAAGAGGGAGGGGGCGATCATGGGTGGAGGGAAAAACTGTTTTTT. Its translation: CASSQEGGGDHGWREKLFF.

The V and J genes are TRBV6-1 and TRBJ2-7; 7 bases are a match to TRBD1. Germline V gene sequence: CDR1 MNHNS, CDR2 SASEGT. This CDR3 region has 14 residues. The V segment lost 7 bases and the J segment 2 bases; nucleotides outside the gene matches: 8. The CDR3 sequence: CASTRQGSTYEQYF. The CDR3 nucleotides are TGTGCCAGCACCCGACAGGGATCCACCTACGAGCAGTACTTC.

The chain carries TRBV6-1 and TRBJ1-4; D call uncertain. The germline V and J ends were trimmed by 6 bases and 0 bases, with 8 bases remaining between them. In germline, CDR1 is MNHNS, CDR2 SASEGT. The CDR3 is made up of 14 amino acids. The CDR3, as DNA: TGTGCCAGCAGAGAGGAAGCAACTAATGAAAAACTGTTTTTT. This translates into CASREEATNEKLFF.

V and J are TRBV5-1 and TRBJ2-3, with unresolved D. The CDR3 has 14 residues. Germline V lookup: CDR1 SGHRS, CDR2 YFSETQ. V was clipped by 0 bases and J by 1 base, with 6 bases between them. In DNA form, the CDR3 reads TGCGCCAGCAGCTTGGTTACTGGCACAGATACGCAGTATTTT. Its translation is CASSLVTGTDTQYF.

This chain links TRBV29-1 with TRBJ1-2, with TRBD1 as a possible D gene (5 bases). Trimming removed 5 bases at V and 2 bases at J, with 21 bases between. CDR3 length: 16 amino acids. Germline V gene sequence: CDR1 SQVTM, CDR2 ANQGSEA. The CDR3 DNA is TGCAGCGTTTCCGAGGGCCGGGGACTGTTAAACTATGGCTACACCTTC. Its translation is CSVSEGRGLLNYGYTF. Together with reference TRBV29-1 and TRBJ1-2, the CDR3 gives the full variable domain: SAVISQKPSRDICQRGTSLTIQCQVDSQVTMMFWYRQQPGQSLTLIATANQGSEATYESGFVIDKFPISRPNLTFSTLTVSNMSPEDSSIYLCSVSEGRGLLNYGYTFGSGTRLTVV.

The CDR3 loop reads CASSLTGVTYNEQFF. The CDR3 coding sequence is TGTGCCAGCAGCCTGACAGGGGTAACCTACAATGAGCAGTTCTTC. The J gene is TRBJ2-1, the V gene TRBV7-9; 8 bases align to TRBD1. J lost 2 bases, V lost 5 bases, and 5 bases had no gene match. The CDR3 consists of 15 residues. Germline V gene lookup returns CDR1 SEHNR and CDR2 FQNEAQ (reference sequence).